The T cell receptor beta chain under discussion was sequenced for a study of cytomegalovirus exposure and HLA in healthy donors. Study-level points and caveats: A few chains linked to CMV were shown in vitro to be specific for CMV antigens. Sequencing likely produced, as an artifact, a cluster of highly shared sequence variants. Reports described diagnosis of cytomegalovirus status by the classifier as highly specific and sensitive.

The CDR3 is 16 amino acids. V was shortened by 6 bases and J by 1 base, with 18 bases between the two germline ends. Germline CDR1 KGHSH, CDR2 LQKENI. Primers: 60 Vbeta forward and 13 Jbeta reverse. In the original workflow: In a later analysis, the count reached 76 million or so unique TCR beta chains, with about 11 million shared. Using immunoSEQ multiplex PCR, the repertoire was profiled, and TCRdb retains in-frame clones only, with some absent. V, J and clone size were drawn from that table, and D and trimming were deduced from the DNA. Among under 150,000 clones listed, approximately 78% were seen once. As to this clone: Antigen unknown.

The receptor's source is a man aged 35 to 55 in good health and CMV-seropositive. Sequencing used PBMCs. J is TRBJ1-1 and V is TRBV18; tentative D call: TRBD1 (5 bases). The CDR3 bases are TGTGCCAGCTCCCCCCAAGGGGCGCGTGGGAACACTGAAGCTTTCTTT. This sequence encodes CASSPQGARGNTEAFF.